The rows below give T cell receptor beta chains drawn from one sample of a study of glioma-infiltrating T cells after dendritic cell vaccination. Sequenced by immunoSEQ multiplex PCR; TCRdb stores in-frame clones only, minus some. The sample records about 87,000 clones, 80% to 85% being singletons. The material sequenced was blood, taken after dendritic cell vaccination. The source is a human donor with glioblastoma. CDR3s include the opening cysteine and the closing phenylalanine or tryptophan. Each record gives: clone size, J gene, D gene, V gene, CDR3 length, CDR3 protein, CDR3 DNA. D genes are given only for firm matches. Clone size appears in some rows only: once, few, many, or a class for an expanded clone.

abundance: -; j_gene: TRBJ2-5; d_gene: TRBD1; v_gene: TRBV5-1; len: 15; CDR3aa: CASSLEPGGSETQYF; CDR3nt: TGCGCCAGCAGCTTGGAACCAGGGGGTAGTGAGACCCAGTACTTC
abundance: -; j_gene: TRBJ2-2; d_gene: -; v_gene: TRBV9; len: 14; CDR3aa: CASSVGTNTGELFF; CDR3nt: TGTGCCAGCAGCGTAGGGACAAACACCGGGGAGCTGTTTTTT
abundance: -; j_gene: TRBJ1-5; d_gene: TRBD1; v_gene: TRBV4-1; len: 20; CDR3aa: CASSQDLMGTLQGEGEPQHF; CDR3nt: TGCGCCAGCAGCCAAGATTTGATGGGGACACTCCAGGGGGAAGGTGAGCCCCAGCATTTT
abundance: -; j_gene: TRBJ1-2; d_gene: -; v_gene: TRBV7-2; len: 13; CDR3aa: CASSPGLLYGYTF; CDR3nt: TGTGCCAGCAGCCCGGGACTTCTCTATGGCTACACCTTC
abundance: few; j_gene: TRBJ2-7; d_gene: -; v_gene: TRBV6-5; len: 13; CDR3aa: CASSYPPPDEQYF; CDR3nt: TGTGCCAGCAGTTACCCACCGCCGGACGAGCAGTACTTC
abundance: -; j_gene: TRBJ2-1; d_gene: TRBD1; v_gene: TRBV6-4; len: 14; CDR3aa: CASSGGQGTNEQFF; CDR3nt: TGTGCCAGCAGTGGGGGACAGGGGACAAATGAGCAGTTCTTC
abundance: -; j_gene: TRBJ2-7; d_gene: TRBD1; v_gene: TRBV6-5; len: 14; CDR3aa: CASSVDRGSYEQYF; CDR3nt: TGTGCCAGCAGCGTTGACAGGGGATCCTACGAGCAGTACTTC
abundance: -; j_gene: TRBJ2-3; d_gene: TRBD2; v_gene: TRBV4-2; len: 14; CDR3aa: CASTGLAGEDTQYF; CDR3nt: TGTGCCAGCACGGGACTAGCGGGGGAAGATACGCAGTATTTT
abundance: -; j_gene: TRBJ1-5; d_gene: TRBD1; v_gene: TRBV6-1; len: 18; CDR3aa: CASSERAGGSYGGQPQHF; CDR3nt: TGTGCCAGCAGTGAACGGGCAGGGGGAAGCTACGGTGGGCAGCCCCAGCATTTT
abundance: few; j_gene: TRBJ1-2; d_gene: -; v_gene: TRBV19; len: 13; CDR3aa: CASSIAGAYGYTF; CDR3nt: TGTGCCAGTAGTATAGCAGGGGCCTATGGCTACACCTTC
abundance: -; j_gene: TRBJ1-3; d_gene: -; v_gene: TRBV4-1; len: 14; CDR3aa: CASSQVGEGHTIYF; CDR3nt: TGCGCCAGCAGCCAAGTCGGAGAGGGCCACACCATATATTTT
abundance: -; j_gene: TRBJ2-4; d_gene: TRBD1; v_gene: TRBV14; len: 15; CDR3aa: CASSQGQGFINIQYF; CDR3nt: TGTGCCAGCAGCCAGGGACAGGGGTTTATAAACATTCAGTACTTC
abundance: -; j_gene: TRBJ1-3; d_gene: -; v_gene: TRBV7-3; len: 15; CDR3aa: CASSLMSGSGNTIYF; CDR3nt: TGTGCCAGCAGCTTAATGTCAGGGTCTGGAAACACCATATATTTT
abundance: -; j_gene: TRBJ1-5; d_gene: -; v_gene: TRBV7-2; len: 14; CDR3aa: CASSLTQASGPQHF; CDR3nt: TGTGCCAGCAGCTTAACCCAGGCCTCCGGGCCCCAGCATTTT
abundance: -; j_gene: TRBJ1-2; d_gene: -; v_gene: TRBV11-2; len: 13; CDR3aa: CASSPRTVGGYTF; CDR3nt: TGTGCCAGCAGCCCCCGGACAGTGGGCGGCTACACCTTC
abundance: -; j_gene: TRBJ1-1; d_gene: -; v_gene: TRBV19; len: 13; CDR3aa: CASSAGFGTEAFF; CDR3nt: TGTGCCAGTAGTGCGGGGTTCGGCACTGAAGCTTTCTTT
abundance: -; j_gene: TRBJ1-1; d_gene: TRBD1; v_gene: TRBV7-3; len: 14; CDR3aa: CASSLTTGGTEAFF; CDR3nt: TGTGCCAGCAGCTTAACTACAGGGGGCACTGAAGCTTTCTTT
abundance: -; j_gene: TRBJ2-3; d_gene: -; v_gene: TRBV29-1; len: 11; CDR3aa: CSAGTADTQYF; CDR3nt: TGCAGCGCGGGGACTGCGGATACGCAGTATTTT
abundance: -; j_gene: TRBJ2-3; d_gene: TRBD1; v_gene: TRBV4-3; len: 17; CDR3aa: CASSQAPGQGTPDTQYF; CDR3nt: TGCGCCAGCAGCCAAGCCCCGGGACAGGGGACTCCAGATACGCAGTATTTT
abundance: -; j_gene: TRBJ1-2; d_gene: TRBD1; v_gene: TRBV7-9; len: 15; CDR3aa: CASSTHQGDNYGYTF; CDR3nt: TGTGCCAGCAGCACGCACCAGGGGGACAACTATGGCTACACCTTC
abundance: -; j_gene: TRBJ1-1; d_gene: -; v_gene: TRBV18; len: 13; CDR3aa: CASSPDTYTEAFF; CDR3nt: TGTGCCAGCTCACCAGACACATACACTGAAGCTTTCTTT
abundance: -; j_gene: TRBJ2-3; d_gene: TRBD2; v_gene: TRBV5-4; len: 16; CDR3aa: CASSSGRGSPWDTQYF; CDR3nt: TGTGCCAGCAGTTCCGGGAGGGGGAGTCCGTGGGATACGCAGTATTTT
abundance: -; j_gene: TRBJ1-1; d_gene: TRBD1; v_gene: TRBV18; len: 15; CDR3aa: CASSPETGVGTEAFF; CDR3nt: TGTGCCAGCTCACCGGAGACAGGGGTGGGCACTGAAGCTTTCTTT
abundance: -; j_gene: TRBJ1-2; d_gene: TRBD1; v_gene: TRBV7-2; len: 15; CDR3aa: CASSLVTGGYYGYTF; CDR3nt: TGTGCCAGCAGCTTAGTCACAGGGGGATACTATGGCTACACCTTC
abundance: -; j_gene: TRBJ1-6; d_gene: -; v_gene: TRBV13; len: 13; CDR3aa: CASSRGTLSPLHF; CDR3nt: TGTGCCAGCAGCCGAGGGACACTTTCTCCCCTCCACTTT
abundance: -; j_gene: TRBJ2-1; d_gene: -; v_gene: TRBV9; len: 16; CDR3aa: CASSAEDSLRSNEQFF; CDR3nt: TGTGCCAGCAGCGCCGAGGACTCCCTTAGGAGCAATGAGCAGTTCTTC
abundance: -; j_gene: TRBJ2-1; d_gene: TRBD2; v_gene: TRBV6-4; len: 15; CDR3aa: CASSRTSGDYNEQFF; CDR3nt: TGTGCCAGCAGTAGGACTAGCGGGGACTACAATGAGCAGTTCTTC
abundance: -; j_gene: TRBJ2-1; d_gene: -; v_gene: TRBV7-7; len: 13; CDR3aa: CASSLTGQGEQFF; CDR3nt: TGTGCCAGCAGCTTAACAGGGCAGGGTGAGCAGTTCTTC
abundance: -; j_gene: TRBJ1-1; d_gene: -; v_gene: TRBV7-2; len: 13; CDR3aa: CASSLTLNTEAFF; CDR3nt: TGTGCCAGCAGCCTCACCCTAAACACTGAAGCTTTCTTT
abundance: -; j_gene: TRBJ2-5; d_gene: TRBD2; v_gene: TRBV7-2; len: 16; CDR3aa: CASSLGVAGGRETQYF; CDR3nt: TGTGCCAGCAGCTTAGGGGTAGCGGGGGGGCGTGAGACCCAGTACTTC
abundance: -; j_gene: TRBJ2-4; d_gene: -; v_gene: TRBV7-3; len: 12; CDR3aa: CASSLATGEQYF; CDR3nt: TGTGCCAGCAGCTTAGCTACAGGAGAACAGTACTTC
abundance: -; j_gene: TRBJ2-7; d_gene: TRBD1; v_gene: TRBV11-2; len: 15; CDR3aa: CASRSPGQGSYEQYF; CDR3nt: TGTGCCAGCAGATCTCCGGGACAGGGCTCCTACGAGCAGTACTTC
abundance: -; j_gene: TRBJ1-5; d_gene: TRBD1; v_gene: TRBV5-1; len: 18; CDR3aa: CASSPVGTDPYSNQPQHF; CDR3nt: TGCGCCAGCAGCCCGGTTGGGACAGATCCCTATAGCAATCAGCCCCAGCATTTT
abundance: -; j_gene: TRBJ1-5; d_gene: TRBD1; v_gene: TRBV15; len: 15; CDR3aa: CATSSDRGQGQPQHF; CDR3nt: TGTGCCACCAGCAGTGACAGGGGGCAGGGGCAGCCCCAGCATTTT
abundance: -; j_gene: TRBJ1-2; d_gene: -; v_gene: TRBV7-3; len: 17; CDR3aa: CASSLTGGMGVPYGYTF; CDR3nt: TGTGCCAGCAGCTTAACGGGGGGTATGGGGGTTCCCTATGGCTACACCTTC
abundance: few; j_gene: TRBJ1-4; d_gene: -; v_gene: TRBV7-9; len: 14; CDR3aa: CASSFKTTNEKLFF; CDR3nt: TGTGCCAGCAGCTTCAAAACAACTAATGAAAAACTGTTTTTT
abundance: -; j_gene: TRBJ1-1; d_gene: -; v_gene: TRBV27; len: 15; CDR3aa: CASSAIDSPNTEAFF; CDR3nt: TGTGCCAGCAGTGCGATTGACAGTCCGAACACTGAAGCTTTCTTT
abundance: once; j_gene: TRBJ1-1; d_gene: -; v_gene: TRBV6-5; len: 16; CDR3aa: CASSYLARTLNTEAFF; CDR3nt: TGTGCCAGCAGTTATTTGGCCCGGACACTGAACACTGAAGCTTTCTTT
abundance: -; j_gene: TRBJ2-5; d_gene: TRBD2; v_gene: TRBV11-1; len: 17; CDR3aa: CASSKNMAGGRRETQYF; CDR3nt: TGTGCCAGCAGCAAAAACATGGCGGGGGGGCGCCGGGAGACCCAGTACTTC
abundance: -; j_gene: TRBJ1-2; d_gene: TRBD1; v_gene: TRBV5-1; len: 14; CDR3aa: CASSHGQAKYGYTF; CDR3nt: TGCGCCAGCAGCCATGGACAGGCTAAGTATGGCTACACCTTC
abundance: -; j_gene: TRBJ1-6; d_gene: TRBD1; v_gene: TRBV9; len: 16; CDR3aa: CASSVESNRGNSPLHF; CDR3nt: TGTGCCAGCAGCGTAGAGTCGAACAGGGGTAATTCACCCCTCCACTTT
abundance: -; j_gene: TRBJ1-2; d_gene: TRBD1; v_gene: TRBV7-9; len: 16; CDR3aa: CASSFNRDRANYGYTF; CDR3nt: TGTGCCAGCAGCTTCAATAGGGACAGGGCCAACTATGGCTACACCTTC
abundance: -; j_gene: TRBJ2-1; d_gene: TRBD2; v_gene: TRBV7-3; len: 17; CDR3aa: CASSGRGGGVSYNEQFF; CDR3nt: TGTGCCAGCAGCGGAAGGGGCGGGGGGGTTTCCTACAATGAGCAGTTCTTC
abundance: few; j_gene: TRBJ1-1; d_gene: -; v_gene: TRBV21-1; len: 17; CDR3aa: CASSSLRLGGMNTEAFF; CDR3nt: TGTGCCAGCAGCAGTCTTCGCCTCGGAGGGATGAACACTGAAGCTTTCTTT
abundance: -; j_gene: TRBJ2-5; d_gene: -; v_gene: TRBV29-1; len: 12; CDR3aa: CSVAQDQETQYF; CDR3nt: TGCAGCGTTGCACAGGACCAAGAGACCCAGTACTTC
abundance: -; j_gene: TRBJ2-7; d_gene: TRBD1; v_gene: TRBV5-4; len: 14; CDR3aa: CASSFDRGSAEQYF; CDR3nt: TGTGCCAGCAGCTTTGACAGGGGTTCCGCCGAGCAGTACTTC
abundance: -; j_gene: TRBJ1-1; d_gene: -; v_gene: TRBV7-6; len: 14; CDR3aa: CASSLLRVDTEAFF; CDR3nt: TGTGCCAGCAGCTTATTGAGGGTAGACACTGAAGCTTTCTTT
abundance: -; j_gene: TRBJ1-6; d_gene: TRBD1; v_gene: TRBV7-2; len: 14; CDR3aa: CASSYRGKNSPLHF; CDR3nt: TGTGCCAGCAGTTACAGGGGGAAAAATTCACCCCTCCACTTT
abundance: -; j_gene: TRBJ2-7; d_gene: TRBD2; v_gene: TRBV5-1; len: 16; CDR3aa: CASSLGVGTRAYEQYF; CDR3nt: TGCGCCAGCAGCTTGGGGGTGGGGACTAGAGCCTACGAGCAGTACTTC
abundance: -; j_gene: TRBJ1-1; d_gene: -; v_gene: TRBV5-1; len: 15; CDR3aa: CASSLGDNQGTEAFF; CDR3nt: TGCGCCAGCAGCTTGGGGGACAACCAGGGCACTGAAGCTTTCTTT
abundance: -; j_gene: TRBJ1-6; d_gene: TRBD1; v_gene: TRBV6-5; len: 15; CDR3aa: CASRPDRGWNSPLHF; CDR3nt: TGTGCCAGCAGGCCTGACAGGGGCTGGAATTCACCCCTCCACTTT
abundance: -; j_gene: TRBJ1-4; d_gene: TRBD1; v_gene: TRBV6-5; len: 14; CDR3aa: CASSSLGQGEKLFF; CDR3nt: TGTGCCAGCAGCTCTTTGGGACAGGGGGAAAAACTGTTTTTT
abundance: -; j_gene: TRBJ2-5; d_gene: -; v_gene: TRBV5-6; len: 14; CDR3aa: CASSLDYPQETQYF; CDR3nt: TGTGCCAGCAGCCTGGACTATCCCCAAGAGACCCAGTACTTC
abundance: -; j_gene: TRBJ2-7; d_gene: TRBD1; v_gene: TRBV7-9; len: 13; CDR3aa: CASSYRQGHEQYF; CDR3nt: TGTGCCAGCAGCTATCGACAGGGCCACGAGCAGTACTTC
abundance: once; j_gene: TRBJ1-6; d_gene: -; v_gene: TRBV9; len: 15; CDR3aa: CASSVWGRGNSPLHF; CDR3nt: TGTGCCAGCAGCGTCTGGGGCAGGGGTAATTCACCCCTCCACTTT
abundance: -; j_gene: TRBJ1-5; d_gene: -; v_gene: TRBV6-5; len: 15; CDR3aa: CASSTTGQLNQPQHF; CDR3nt: TGTGCCAGCAGTACTACGGGACAACTCAATCAGCCCCAGCATTTT
abundance: -; j_gene: TRBJ1-5; d_gene: -; v_gene: TRBV15; len: 16; CDR3aa: CATSRDAGFSNQPQHF; CDR3nt: TGTGCCACCAGCAGAGATGCAGGGTTCAGCAATCAGCCCCAGCATTTT
abundance: few; j_gene: TRBJ1-6; d_gene: -; v_gene: TRBV10-3; len: 15; CDR3aa: CAISDSTPGVSPLHF; CDR3nt: TGTGCCATCAGTGATAGCACGCCGGGAGTTTCACCCCTCCACTTT
abundance: -; j_gene: TRBJ1-5; d_gene: -; v_gene: TRBV9; len: 14; CDR3aa: CASSADMSDQPQHF; CDR3nt: TGTGCCAGCAGCGCGGACATGAGCGATCAGCCCCAGCATTTT